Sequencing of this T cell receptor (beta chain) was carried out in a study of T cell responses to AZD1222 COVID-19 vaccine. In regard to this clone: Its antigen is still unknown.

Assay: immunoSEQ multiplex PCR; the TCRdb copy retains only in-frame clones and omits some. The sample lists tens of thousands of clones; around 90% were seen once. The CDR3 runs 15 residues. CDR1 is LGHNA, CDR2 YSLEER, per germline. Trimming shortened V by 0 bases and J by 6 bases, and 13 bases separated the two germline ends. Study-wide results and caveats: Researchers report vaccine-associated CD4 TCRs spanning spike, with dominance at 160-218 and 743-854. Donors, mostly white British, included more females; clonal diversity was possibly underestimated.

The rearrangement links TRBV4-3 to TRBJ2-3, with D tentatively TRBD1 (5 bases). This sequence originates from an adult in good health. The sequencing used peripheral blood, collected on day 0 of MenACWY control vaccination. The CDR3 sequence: CASSQDKGVSDTQYF. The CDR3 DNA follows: TGCGCCAGCAGCCAAGATAAAGGGGTATCCGATACGCAGTATTTT.